This TCR beta chain is drawn from a study of cytomegalovirus exposure and HLA in healthy donors. Amplification used 60 Vbeta primers and 13 Jbeta primers. TCRdb's table, derived via immunoSEQ multiplex PCR, lists solely in-frame clones and lacks some. The table records about 210,000 clones, about three quarters of them present only once. Note on this clone: Its specificity is not known. At one end, the junction sequence differs from germline, possibly due to a read error.

Study-wide results and caveats: Clonal expansion was found to be greater in HLA-associated TCR beta chains than in equally common others in a later analysis.

The CDR3 has 15 residues. The V gene's germline CDR1 is GTSNPN and CDR2 SVGIG (reference sequence). The rearrangement links TRBV30 to TRBJ2-7, with 10 bases aligning to TRBD2. Source material: PBMCs. The source of this sequence is a male donor in good health and CMV-seronegative. As DNA, the CDR3 is TGTGCCTGGTCCCTGCTAGCGGGAGATTCCTCCGAGCAGTACTTC. Translated: CAWSLLAGDSSEQYF.